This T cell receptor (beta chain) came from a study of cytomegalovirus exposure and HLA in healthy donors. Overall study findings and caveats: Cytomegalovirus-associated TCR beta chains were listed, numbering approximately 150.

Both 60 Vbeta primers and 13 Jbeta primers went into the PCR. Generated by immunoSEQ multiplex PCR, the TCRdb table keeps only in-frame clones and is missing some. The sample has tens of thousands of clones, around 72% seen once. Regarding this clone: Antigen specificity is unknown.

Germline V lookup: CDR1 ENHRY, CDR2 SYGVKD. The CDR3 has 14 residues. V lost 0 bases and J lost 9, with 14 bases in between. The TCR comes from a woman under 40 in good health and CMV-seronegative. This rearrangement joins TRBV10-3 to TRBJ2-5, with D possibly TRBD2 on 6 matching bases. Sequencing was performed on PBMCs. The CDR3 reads CAISESTSTAAQYF. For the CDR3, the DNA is TGTGCCATCAGTGAGTCGACTAGTACGGCGGCCCAGTACTTC.